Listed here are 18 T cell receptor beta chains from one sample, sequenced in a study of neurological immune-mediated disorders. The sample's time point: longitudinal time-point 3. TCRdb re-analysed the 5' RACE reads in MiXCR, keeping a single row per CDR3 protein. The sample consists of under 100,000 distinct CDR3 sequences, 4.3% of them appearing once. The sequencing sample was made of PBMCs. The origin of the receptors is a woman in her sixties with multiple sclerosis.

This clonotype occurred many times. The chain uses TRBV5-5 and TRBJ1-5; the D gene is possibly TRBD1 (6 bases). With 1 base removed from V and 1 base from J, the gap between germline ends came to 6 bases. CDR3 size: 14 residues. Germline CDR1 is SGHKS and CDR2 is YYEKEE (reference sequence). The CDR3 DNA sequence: TGTGCCAGCAGCTTGCAGGGGAGCAATCAGCCCCAGCATTTT. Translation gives CASSLQGSNQPQHF.

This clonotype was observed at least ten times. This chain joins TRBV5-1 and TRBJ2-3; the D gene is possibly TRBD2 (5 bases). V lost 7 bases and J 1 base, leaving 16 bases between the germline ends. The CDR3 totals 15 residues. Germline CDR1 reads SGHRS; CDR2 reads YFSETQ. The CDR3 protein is CASRGISEGTDTQYF. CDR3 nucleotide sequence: TGCGCCAGCCGGGGAATTTCGGAAGGCACAGATACGCAGTATTTT.

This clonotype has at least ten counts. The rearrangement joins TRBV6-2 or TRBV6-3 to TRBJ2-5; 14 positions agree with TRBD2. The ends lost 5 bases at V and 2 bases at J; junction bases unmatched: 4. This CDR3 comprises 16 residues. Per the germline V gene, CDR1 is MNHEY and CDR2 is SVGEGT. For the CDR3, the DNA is TGTGCCAGCAGTGGACTAGCGGGGGGAACTCAAGAGACCCAGTACTTC. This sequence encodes CASSGLAGGTQETQYF.

CDR3 coding DNA: TGCGCCAGCAGCCGGCCGCAGGGTTGGAACACTGAAGCTTTCTTT. This translates into CASSRPQGWNTEAFF. The chain uses TRBV4-1 and TRBJ1-1, with D possibly matching TRBD1 (5 bases). This CDR3 spans 15 amino acids. The V end was cut by 4 bases, the J end by 1 base, with 13 bases between. Germline CDR1 MGHRA, CDR2 YSYEKL.

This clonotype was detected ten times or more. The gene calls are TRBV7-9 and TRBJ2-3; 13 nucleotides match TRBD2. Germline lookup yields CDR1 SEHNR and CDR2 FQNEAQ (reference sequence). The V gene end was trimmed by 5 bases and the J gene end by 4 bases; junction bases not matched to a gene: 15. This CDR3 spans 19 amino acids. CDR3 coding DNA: TGTGCCAGCAGCGGCCTAACTAGCGGGGGGGGCTTCTTTCCAGATACGCAGTATTTT. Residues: CASSGLTSGGGFFPDTQYF.

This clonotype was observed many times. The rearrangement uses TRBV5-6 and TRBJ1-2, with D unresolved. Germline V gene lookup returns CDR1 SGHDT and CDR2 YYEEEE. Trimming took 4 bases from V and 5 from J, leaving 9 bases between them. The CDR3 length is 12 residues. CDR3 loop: CASSQPAYGYTF. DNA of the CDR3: TGTGCCAGCAGCCAACCGGCATATGGCTACACCTTC.

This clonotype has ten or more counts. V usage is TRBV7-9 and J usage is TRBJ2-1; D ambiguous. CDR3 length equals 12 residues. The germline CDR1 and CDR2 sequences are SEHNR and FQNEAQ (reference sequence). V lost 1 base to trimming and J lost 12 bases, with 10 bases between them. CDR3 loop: CASSLVTSGQFF. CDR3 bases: TGTGCCAGCAGCTTAGTCACTTCGGGGCAGTTCTTC.

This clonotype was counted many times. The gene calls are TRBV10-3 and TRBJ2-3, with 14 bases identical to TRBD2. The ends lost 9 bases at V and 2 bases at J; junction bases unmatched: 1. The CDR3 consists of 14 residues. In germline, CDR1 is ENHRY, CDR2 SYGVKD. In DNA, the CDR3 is TGTGCCATGGGACTAGCGGGAGACACAGATACGCAGTATTTT. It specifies CAMGLAGDTDTQYF.

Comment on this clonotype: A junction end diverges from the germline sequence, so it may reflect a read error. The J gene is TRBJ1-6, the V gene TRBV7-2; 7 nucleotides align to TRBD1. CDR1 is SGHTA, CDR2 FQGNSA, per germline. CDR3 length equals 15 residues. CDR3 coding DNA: TGTGTCAGCAGCAACTCCGGGACAGTTAATTCACCCCTCCACTTT. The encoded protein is CVSSNSGTVNSPLHF.

The CDR3 DNA reads as TGTGCCAGCAGCCAAGATCCGGGGAATTCACCCCTCCACTTT. It codes for CASSQDPGNSPLHF. The chain uses TRBV4-2 and TRBJ1-6; D gene uncertain. This CDR3 comprises 14 residues. CDR1 and CDR2 from the germline V gene are LGHNA and YNFKEQ. With 0 bases removed from V and 7 bases from J, the gap between germline ends came to 7 bases.

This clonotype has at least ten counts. CDR3 loop: CASSLGAGRREAFF. The DNA of the CDR3 is TGTGCCAGCAGTTTAGGGGCAGGGCGACGTGAAGCTTTCTTT. The gene calls are TRBV12-3 or TRBV12-4 and TRBJ1-1, with a tentative D call TRBD1 (5 bases). This CDR3 has 14 amino acids. V lost 1 base, J lost 7 bases, and 13 bases lay in between.

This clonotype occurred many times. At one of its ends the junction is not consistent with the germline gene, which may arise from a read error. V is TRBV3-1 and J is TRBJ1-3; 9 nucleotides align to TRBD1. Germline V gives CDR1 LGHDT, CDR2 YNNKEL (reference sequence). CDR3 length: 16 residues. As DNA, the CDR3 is TGTGCCAGCACCCAAGGGGACAGGGCGTTAGGAAACACCATATATTTT. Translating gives CASTQGDRALGNTIYF.

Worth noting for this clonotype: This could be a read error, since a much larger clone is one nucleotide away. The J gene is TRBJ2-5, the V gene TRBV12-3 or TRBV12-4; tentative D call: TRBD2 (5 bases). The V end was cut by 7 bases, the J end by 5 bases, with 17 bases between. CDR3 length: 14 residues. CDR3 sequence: CASTLTNAWETQYF. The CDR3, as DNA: TGTGCCAGCACCCTGACTAACGCGTGGGAGACCCAGTACTTC.

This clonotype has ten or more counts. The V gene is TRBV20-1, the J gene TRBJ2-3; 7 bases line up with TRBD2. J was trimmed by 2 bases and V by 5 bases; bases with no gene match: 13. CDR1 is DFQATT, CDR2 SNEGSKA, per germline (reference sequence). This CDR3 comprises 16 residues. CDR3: CSALARGWTFTDTQYF. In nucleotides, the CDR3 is TGCAGTGCTCTTGCGCGGGGGTGGACGTTCACAGATACGCAGTATTTT.

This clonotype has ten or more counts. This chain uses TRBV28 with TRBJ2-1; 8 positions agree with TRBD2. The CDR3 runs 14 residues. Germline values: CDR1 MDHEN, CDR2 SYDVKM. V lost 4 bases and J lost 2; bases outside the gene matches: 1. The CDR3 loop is CASSSGGAYNEQFF. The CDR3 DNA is TGTGCCAGCAGTTCCGGGGGGGCCTACAATGAGCAGTTCTTC. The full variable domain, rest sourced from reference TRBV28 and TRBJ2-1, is DVKVTQSSRYLVKRTGEKVFLECVQDMDHENMFWYRQDPGLGLRLIYFSYDVKMKEKGDIPEGYSVSREKKERFSLILESASTNQTSMYLCASSSGGAYNEQFFGPGTRLTVL.

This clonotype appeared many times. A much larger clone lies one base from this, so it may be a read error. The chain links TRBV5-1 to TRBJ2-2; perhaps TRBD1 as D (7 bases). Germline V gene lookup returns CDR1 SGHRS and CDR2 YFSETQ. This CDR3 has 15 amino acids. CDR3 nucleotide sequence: TGCGCCAGCTTGGAGGGGGCTACGAACACCTGGGAGCTGTTTTTT. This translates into CASLEGATNTWELFF.

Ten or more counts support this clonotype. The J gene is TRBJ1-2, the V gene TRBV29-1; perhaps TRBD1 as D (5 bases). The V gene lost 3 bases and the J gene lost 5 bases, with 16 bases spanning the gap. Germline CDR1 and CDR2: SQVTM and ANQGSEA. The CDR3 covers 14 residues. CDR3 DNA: TGCAGCGTTGAGGACGGAGGGGCAGGGTATGGCTACACCTTC. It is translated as CSVEDGGAGYGYTF.

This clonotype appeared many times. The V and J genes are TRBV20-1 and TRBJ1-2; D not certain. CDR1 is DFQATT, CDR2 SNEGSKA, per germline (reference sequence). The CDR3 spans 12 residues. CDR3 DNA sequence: TGCACCGCTGGGGTAATTAACTATGGCTACACCTTC. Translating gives CTAGVINYGYTF.